These 21 T cell receptor beta chains were sequenced from one sample in a study of T-cell reconstitution after alpha-beta-depleted transplantation in children. Preparing the TCRbeta library involved the use of unique molecular identifiers. TCRdb reprocessed the PCR reads via MiXCR and lists one record per CDR3 protein. Of 250,000 to 350,000 distinct CDR3 sequences listed, around 20% were seen once; the top ten hold roughly 11%. This sample comprised PBMCs, mostly from graft donor cells, obtained 180 days after TCRalphabeta/CD19-depleted stem cell transplant. The receptors originated from a male patient younger than 18 who had a stem cell transplant for acute lymphoblastic leukemia, so the T cells may come from the graft donor.

V and J are TRBV4-2 and TRBJ2-7, with 9 positions matching TRBD2. The V gene end was trimmed by 3 bases and the J gene end by 4 bases; junction bases not matched to a gene: 7. Germline CDR1 is LGHNA and CDR2 is YNFKEQ. This CDR3 is 15 amino acids long. CDR3 nucleotides: TGTGCCAGCAGCCACGGCGGGAGGGCCGATTACGAGCAGTACTTC. Amino acid sequence: CASSHGGRADYEQYF.

This clonotype turned up a few times. V and J are TRBV12-3 or TRBV12-4 and TRBJ1-2, with a tentative D call TRBD1 (6 bases). The CDR3 runs 13 residues. V was cut by 6 bases and J by 2 bases, with 10 bases left in between. The CDR3 nucleotides are TGTGCCAGCAGGGCTACAGGGAACTATGGCTACACCTTC. It codes for CASRATGNYGYTF.

The V gene is TRBV5-5, the J gene TRBJ1-5, with D hard to call. V was cut by 4 bases and J by 1 base, with 6 bases left in between. Germline V gene lookup returns CDR1 SGHKS and CDR2 YYEKEE (reference sequence). This CDR3 region has 13 residues. The CDR3 protein is CASSPRSNQPQHF. The CDR3 DNA is TGTGCCAGCAGCCCGCGGAGCAATCAGCCCCAGCATTTT.

This sequence joins TRBV7-2 and TRBJ2-5; no clear D gene. The V end was cut by 1 base, the J end by 4 bases, with 13 bases between. Looked up from germline, CDR1 is SGHTA and CDR2 is FQGNSA. This CDR3 contains 15 residues. The CDR3 region is CASSLDLLFGETQYF. CDR3 coding DNA: TGTGCCAGCAGCTTAGATTTGCTTTTCGGAGAGACCCAGTACTTC.

The chain recombines TRBV7-3 with TRBJ2-5; 13 bases fit TRBD2. The CDR3 has 18 amino acids. Germline V gene data show CDR1 as SGHTA and CDR2 as FQGTGA. J lost 4 bases, V lost 3 bases, and 11 bases had no gene match. Written as DNA, the CDR3 is TGTGCCAGCAGCTTCGGCGGACTAGCGGGAGCCCAGGTAGAGACCCAGTACTTC. Protein product: CASSFGGLAGAQVETQYF.

This clonotype has a handful of counts. The chain uses TRBV12-3 or TRBV12-4 and TRBJ2-1, with D perhaps being TRBD1 or TRBD2 (5 bases each). CDR3 length: 13 residues. V shed 7 bases and J shed 5 bases, with 12 bases lying between them. The CDR3 DNA sequence: TGTGCCAGCAAGCAGGGACCCAACAATGAGCAGTTCTTC. It is translated as CASKQGPNNEQFF.

This clonotype was observed a handful of times. CDR3 sequence: CASSYSPGQGSGGYTF. CDR3 in DNA: TGCGCCAGCAGCTACTCACCGGGACAGGGAAGCGGTGGCTACACCTTC. This sequence joins TRBV5-1 and TRBJ1-2; 9 bases line up with TRBD1. The germline V gene has CDR1 SGHRS and CDR2 YFSETQ. The CDR3 consists of 16 residues. Trimming removed 3 bases from V and 7 bases from J; junction bases left unmatched: 13.

The chain combines TRBV5-1 with TRBJ1-4; D is ambiguous. The CDR3 consists of 12 residues. Germline CDR1 reads SGHRS; CDR2 reads YFSETQ. Trimming removed 2 bases at V and 4 bases at J, with 3 bases between. CDR3 loop: CASSFDNEKLFF. In DNA form, the CDR3 reads TGCGCCAGCAGCTTTGATAATGAAAAACTGTTTTTT. The full variable domain, with the rest looked up from reference TRBV5-1 and TRBJ1-4, is KAGVTQTPRYLIKTRGQQVTLSCSPISGHRSVSWYQQTPGQGLQFLFEYFSETQRNKGNFPGRFSGRQFSNSRSEMNVSTLELGDSALYLCASSFDNEKLFFGSGTQLSVL.

The chain carries TRBV24-1 and TRBJ2-6; maybe TRBD1 (6 bases). Between the trimmed V and J ends, which lost 5 bases and 2 bases, there was a span of 12 bases. CDR1 and CDR2 (germline): KGHDR, SFDVKD. This CDR3 has 16 residues. The CDR3 nucleotides read TGTGCCACCAGTGGGACAGCGTCCCCTGGGGCCAACGTCCTGACTTTC. This encodes CATSGTASPGANVLTF.

V usage is TRBV29-1 and J usage is TRBJ2-7; unclear D gene. V was cut by 0 bases and J by 0 bases, with 6 bases left in between. Germline values: CDR1 SQVTM, CDR2 ANQGSEA. The CDR3 spans 13 residues. The CDR3 is CSVEEQSSYEQYF. CDR3 bases: TGCAGCGTTGAAGAACAGAGCTCCTACGAGCAGTACTTC.

This chain connects TRBV5-1 to TRBJ2-7, with TRBD2 identical over 7 bases. Per the germline V gene, CDR1 is SGHRS and CDR2 is YFSETQ. Trimming removed 4 bases from V and 5 bases from J; junction bases left unmatched: 21. CDR3 size: 18 residues. The CDR3 DNA reads as TGCGCCAGCAGCGTCGGTCAGCGGGAAGATCCCCTCGTCCACGAGCAGTACTTC. Protein sequence: CASSVGQREDPLVHEQYF.

The sample holds a few counts of this clonotype. The genes are TRBV3-1 and TRBJ2-3; no firm D call. This CDR3 has 14 amino acids. V lost 6 bases and J 4 bases, leaving 14 bases between the germline ends. Per germline, CDR1 LGHDT and CDR2 YNNKEL (reference sequence). The CDR3: CASRFWVGADTQYF. In DNA form, the CDR3 reads TGTGCCAGCAGATTTTGGGTTGGGGCAGATACGCAGTATTTT.

This clonotype was counted many times. The chain uses TRBV9 and TRBJ2-7, with 8 nucleotides matching TRBD2. The V gene's germline CDR1 is SGDLS and CDR2 YYNGEE. V shed 0 bases and J 3 bases; nucleotides not matched to a gene: 5. The CDR3 loop spans 15 amino acids. The CDR3 reads CASSVEGTRIYEQYF. In DNA, the CDR3 is TGTGCCAGCAGCGTAGAGGGGACTAGAATCTACGAGCAGTACTTC.

This clonotype was detected many times. J is TRBJ2-7 and V is TRBV27, with 14 nucleotides matching TRBD2. V shed 5 bases, J shed 0 bases, and the junction held 12 bases outside the gene matches. Germline CDR1 MNHEY, CDR2 SMNVEV (reference sequence). The CDR3 totals 19 residues. DNA of the CDR3: TGTGCCAGCAGTCTAATTTTCGGGACTAGCGGGAGAGCCTCCTACGAGCAGTACTTC. Its protein product is CASSLIFGTSGRASYEQYF.

This chain links TRBV11-1 with TRBJ2-1; 11 bases fit TRBD2. CDR3 size: 19 residues. Germline loops: CDR1 SGHAT, CDR2 FQDESV (reference sequence). V lost 1 base and J lost 11; bases outside the gene matches: 19. CDR3 loop: CASSLVTPGGSGRVMQQFF. Here the CDR3 DNA reads TGTGCCAGCAGCTTAGTAACCCCTGGGGGTAGCGGGAGGGTAATGCAGCAGTTCTTC. The entire variable domain, with the rest obtained from reference TRBV11-1 and TRBJ2-1, is as follows: EAEVAQSPRYKITEKSQAVAFWCDPISGHATLYWYRQILGQGPELLVQFQDESVVDDSQLPKDRFSAERLKGVDSTLKIQPAELGDSAMYLCASSLVTPGGSGRVMQQFFGPGTRLTVL.

The chain is built from TRBV4-1 and TRBJ2-1; a weak D match, TRBD2 (6 bases). The V and J ends lost 3 bases and 2 bases respectively, with 23 bases between them. The CDR3 extends over 19 amino acids. The germline CDR1 and CDR2 sequences are MGHRA and YSYEKL. The CDR3 loop reads CASSQSPGLNIYAYNEQFF. For the CDR3, the DNA is TGCGCCAGCAGCCAGAGTCCGGGACTCAACATCTATGCCTACAATGAGCAGTTCTTC.

The chain employs TRBV9 and TRBJ2-5; perhaps D is TRBD1 or TRBD2 (6 bases each). Germline lookup yields CDR1 SGDLS and CDR2 YYNGEE. The V end lost 4 bases, the J end lost 9 bases, and 28 bases lay between the germline ends. The CDR3 runs 17 residues. The CDR3 is CASSPRGPAAPTGAQYF. As DNA, the CDR3 is TGTGCCAGCAGCCCCCGGGGGCCAGCCGCCCCCACTGGGGCCCAGTACTTC. Complete variable domain (other parts from reference TRBV9 and TRBJ2-5): DSGVTQTPKHLITATGQRVTLRCSPRSGDLSVYWYQQSLDQGLQFLIQYYNGEERAKGNILERFSAQQFPDLHSELNLSSLELGDSALYFCASSPRGPAAPTGAQYFGPGTRLLVL.

This clonotype was observed a few times. J is TRBJ2-5 and V is TRBV11-2; either TRBD1 or TRBD2 may fit D (5 bases each). V was pared by 5 bases and J by 2 bases, with 15 bases between. This CDR3 spans 15 amino acids. Per germline, CDR1 SGHAT and CDR2 FQNNGV. The CDR3 region is CASSRGRNFQETQYF. Written as DNA, the CDR3 is TGTGCCAGCAGCCGGGGACGGAACTTTCAAGAGACCCAGTACTTC. Drawing the rest from reference TRBV11-2 and TRBJ2-5, the complete variable domain is EAGVAQSPRYKIIEKRQSVAFWCNPISGHATLYWYQQILGQGPKLLIQFQNNGVVDDSQLPKDRFSAERLKGVDSTLKIQPAKLEDSAVYLCASSRGRNFQETQYFGPGTRLLVL.

The rearrangement joins TRBV9 to TRBJ1-2; TRBD1 might be the D (5 bases). The germline V gene encodes CDR1 SGDLS and CDR2 YYNGEE. The germline V and J ends were trimmed by 3 bases and 6 bases, with 15 bases remaining between them. This CDR3 is 14 amino acids long. The CDR3 DNA reads TGTGCCAGCAGCGATGCCCCCGGGACTGATGGCTACACCTTC. This sequence encodes CASSDAPGTDGYTF.

This clonotype was seen only a few times. The J gene is TRBJ2-7, the V gene TRBV5-1; D is unresolved. There are 17 residues in the CDR3. Trimming shortened V by 3 bases and J by 3 bases, and 22 bases separated the two germline ends. In germline, CDR1 is SGHRS, CDR2 YFSETQ. The CDR3 DNA sequence: TGCGCCAGCAGCTCAAAATCCCTCGGCGGCCGAGTCTACGAGCAGTACTTC. Protein product: CASSSKSLGGRVYEQYF.

V and J are TRBV5-5 and TRBJ1-1; D remains ambiguous. The CDR3 spans 11 residues. Germline lookup yields CDR1 SGHKS and CDR2 YYEKEE (reference sequence). V was pared by 6 bases and J by 5 bases, with 8 bases between. The CDR3 loop reads CASMETTEAFF. The CDR3 DNA sequence: TGTGCCAGCATGGAAACAACTGAAGCTTTCTTT.